The 7 T cell receptor beta chains reported below all come from one sample, sequenced in a study of blood T cell repertoires in COVID-19. Profiled with immunoSEQ multiplex PCR; TCRdb holds only in-frame clones, not every one. The table includes 35,000 to 40,000 clones, roughly 87% detected once. Input material: peripheral blood. These receptors all come from a human donor in a cohort sampled during active COVID-19.

The sample holds a few counts of this clone. Here the CDR3 DNA reads TGCGCCAGCAGCCAGCTAGGACAAGAGACCCAGTACTTC. Protein: CASSQLGQETQYF. This rearrangement joins TRBV5-1 to TRBJ2-5; D is undetermined. CDR3 length equals 13 residues. Looked up from germline, CDR1 is SGHRS and CDR2 is YFSETQ. The V gene lost 4 bases and the J gene lost 2 bases, with 9 bases spanning the gap.

This chain links TRBV5-1 with TRBJ1-4; 9 bases fit TRBD1. The CDR3 sequence is 15 residues long. Germline V gene lookup returns CDR1 SGHRS and CDR2 YFSETQ. J lost 4 bases, V lost 5 bases, and 6 bases had no gene match. Here the CDR3 DNA reads TGCGCCAGCAGGTCGACAGGGGGGTTTAATGAAAAACTGTTTTTT. Amino acid sequence: CASRSTGGFNEKLFF.

The chain joins TRBV18 to TRBJ2-2, with D uncertain. The CDR3 contains 16 residues. Germline CDR1 and CDR2: KGHSH and LQKENI. Trimming removed 3 bases from V and 4 bases from J, with 15 bases in between. CDR3 nucleotide sequence: TGTGCCAGCTCACCCCAGATATGGAGTGGCACCGGGGAGCTGTTTTTT. Translation gives CASSPQIWSGTGELFF.

The rearrangement uses TRBV11-2 and TRBJ1-1; D possibly corresponds to TRBD1 (5 bases). Germline V gives CDR1 SGHAT, CDR2 FQNNGV. This CDR3 comprises 15 residues. Deletions cut 0 bases from V and 4 bases from J, with 12 bases between. The chain's CDR3 is CASSLEAQVSTEAFF. As DNA, the CDR3 is TGTGCCAGCAGCTTAGAAGCACAGGTGAGCACTGAAGCTTTCTTT.

This sequence joins TRBV19 and TRBJ1-2; a possible D gene is TRBD1 (5 bases). The CDR3 spans 13 residues. Trimming took 3 bases from V and 6 from J, leaving 11 bases between them. The V gene's germline CDR1 is LNHDA and CDR2 SQIVND (reference sequence). The CDR3 loop reads CASSIAGIDGYTF. CDR3 bases: TGTGCCAGTAGTATTGCAGGGATAGATGGCTACACCTTC.

V usage is TRBV3-1 (or the pseudogene TRBV3-2) and J usage is TRBJ2-2; TRBD2 matches 7 bases. Germline V gene data show CDR1 as LGHDT and CDR2 as YNNKEL (reference sequence). The CDR3 is made up of 19 amino acids. After removal of 3 bases from V and 3 bases from J, the junction contained 16 bases not matched to a gene. The DNA for the CDR3 is TGTGCCAGCAGCCACACCGTAGGTCTAGCGGTTACTTACACCGGGGAGCTGTTTTTT. Its translation is CASSHTVGLAVTYTGELFF.

This chain connects TRBV5-4 to TRBJ1-3; 9 bases map to TRBD1. After removal of 3 bases from V and 3 bases from J, the junction contained 10 bases not matched to a gene. Germline V gene data show CDR1 as SGHNT and CDR2 as YYREEE (reference sequence). This CDR3 has 17 amino acids. The CDR3 DNA follows: TGTGCCAGCAGCTCCCCGGACAGGGGTGCAAGTGGAAACACCATATATTTT. This sequence encodes CASSSPDRGASGNTIYF.